Sequencing of this T cell receptor (beta chain) was carried out in a study of blood T cells in healthy people across ages. Background on the study: With template switching, about one barcoded beta molecule was captured per two T cells.

For the second PCR, which ran for 7 to 11 cycles, a sample-barcoded 5' primer and a J-beta primer mix were used. Sequencing yielded, for each sample, at least 3 million paired-end reads carrying CDR3. Each CDR3 protein gets one entry after TCRdb re-called the 5' RACE reads with MiXCR. Found here are about 1.4 million distinct CDR3 sequences, 55% to 75% of them singletons; the top ten hold under 8.5%. Each donor supplied ten milliliters of peripheral blood. No fewer than 6.5 million PBMCs went into each sample. The CDR3 is 13 residues long. Trimming stripped 8 bases from V and 7 bases from J, with 14 bases between. Germline CDR1 WSHSY, CDR2 SAAADI.

The chain joins TRBV10-2 to TRBJ2-2, with D unresolved. Sample: blood. The origin of this receptor is a young man in good health. The CDR3 bases are TGCGCCAGCTCGGACGGAGTCATCGGGGAGCTGTTTTTT. This translates into CASSDGVIGELFF.